This T cell receptor beta chain came from a study of T cell responses to AZD1222 COVID-19 vaccine. On this clone itself: Its antigen is unknown.

This CDR3 region has 14 residues. The V and J ends lost 3 bases and 7 bases, in that order; junction bases with no gene match: 6. From germline, CDR1 is GTSNPN and CDR2 SVGIG (reference sequence). Data came from immunoSEQ multiplex PCR; TCRdb stores just in-frame clones and leaves some out. The sample includes 160,000 or so clones, 75% to 90% of them seen just once. The study, taken as a whole, reports: Sampling captured repertoires only after the peak T cell response. Among AZD1222 vaccinees, only 6 or 7 were seropositive at baseline. Mostly white British, mostly female donors; authors suggested clonal diversity may be underestimated.

The source of this sequence is an adult who received the MenACWY meningococcal vaccine as a control. Sequenced material: peripheral blood, taken 28 days after the second dose of the MenACWY control vaccine. The chain has TRBV30 and TRBJ2-3; 11 nucleotides agree with TRBD2. CDR3 nucleotide sequence: TGTGCCTGGAGAATAGCGGGAGGGAGCAATACGCAGTATTTT. Translated: CAWRIAGGSNTQYF.